This T cell receptor beta chain was documented in a study of shared clonotypes between healthy human individuals. The CDR3 extends over 14 amino acids. Deletions cut 2 bases from V and 6 bases from J, with 13 bases between. Per the germline V gene, CDR1 is MNHEY and CDR2 is SMNVEV (reference sequence). Positive CCR7 selection of CD45RO-negative cells yielded the naive CD8 cells, and terminally differentiated effector memory CD45RA+ cells were excluded. Only in-frame clones appear in the TCRdb table, and some are missing; sequencing was by immunoSEQ multiplex PCR. The data contain around 1,900,000 clones, just over 90% of them singletons.

The chain uses TRBV27 and TRBJ1-2, with TRBD1 as a possible D gene (6 bases). The sequence derives from a man in his late teens or twenties in good health. Some clones in this sample may be carry-over from other donors' samples. The sample was naive CD8+ T cells from PBMCs. The CDR3 DNA reads TGTGCCAGCAGTTTAGTCCCGGGGGCTGATGGCTACACCTTC. Its translation: CASSLVPGADGYTF.